This TCR beta chain was captured by sequencing in a study of circulating tumor DNA in untreated peripheral T-cell lymphoma. Repertoires were generated with immunoSEQ multiplex PCR, while TCRdb's copy carries only in-frame clones and drops some. This repertoire shows around 10,000 clones, under 80% found once; its top ten account for around a third. Concerning this clone: An end of the junction does not agree with germline; a read error may underlie this.

The length of the CDR3 is 17 residues. CDR1 and CDR2 (germline): LNHNV, YYDKDF (reference sequence). This receptor was taken from a human donor with peripheral T-cell lymphoma. The chain joins TRBV15 to TRBJ1-2; 9 positions agree with TRBD1. Sequencing was done on a sample of tumor tissue. The CDR3: CATSRGRTGVESLYEYF. CDR3 DNA: TGTGCCACCAGCAGAGGACGGACAGGGGTTGAGTCACTTTACGAGTACTTC.